This TCR beta chain is from a study of cytomegalovirus exposure and HLA in healthy donors. In the case of this clone: Its antigen is not identified.

With 60 Vbeta and 13 Jbeta primers, the PCR was carried out. Clones were read by immunoSEQ multiplex PCR, and TCRdb kept only the in-frame ones, dropping some. The sample holds about 78,000 clones; 55% to 85% are singletons and the top ten take around 10%. Whole-study findings and limits: A later analysis found common viral pathogens apparently linked to several of the most significant clusters.

This CDR3 contains 14 residues. The V gene's germline CDR1 is MNHNS and CDR2 SASEGT. The germline V and J ends were trimmed by 8 bases and 5 bases, with 18 bases remaining between them. V usage is TRBV6-1 and J usage is TRBJ1-2; a possible D gene is TRBD1 (5 bases). The receptor was derived from a woman aged 40 to 50 in good health and CMV-seropositive. The sample consisted of PBMCs. CDR3 amino acids: CASSPDSTSYGYTF. The CDR3 region has the DNA TGTGCCAGCTCGCCTGACAGTACTTCATATGGCTACACCTTC.